This T cell receptor beta chain originates from a study of blood T cells in healthy people across ages. Study background: Capture via template switching afforded approximately one barcoded beta molecule per two T cells. Points from the study as a whole: Researchers judged that diversity estimates from one million T cells fell short of true values. Roughly linear age-related decline in beta diversity appeared, significant by age roughly 40.

Worth noting for this clonotype: Its antigen is as yet unknown.

Each sample provided at least 5.5 micrograms of extracted total RNA. A J-beta primer mix and a sample-barcoded 5' primer were used in a second PCR of about 6 to 12 cycles. Each CDR3 protein is one row after TCRdb ran MiXCR on the 5' RACE reads. The repertoire consists of about 800,000 distinct CDR3 sequences, with about 45% occurring once and the leading ten covering about a sixth. The sample taken for sequencing was blood. The receptor was derived from an elderly man in good health.

CDR3 sequence reads: CATSRGPEQYF. The CDR3 DNA reads TGTGCCACCAGCAGAGGACCCGAGCAGTACTTC. This sequence joins TRBV15 and TRBJ2-7; D ambiguous. There are 11 residues in the CDR3. CDR1 and CDR2 from the germline V gene are LNHNV and YYDKDF (reference sequence). The V and J ends lost 1 base and 6 bases respectively, with 4 bases between them.